One T cell receptor (beta chain) is described in this entry. The antigen is unknown. The data were produced by immunoSEQ multiplex PCR, yet TCRdb's version contains in-frame clones alone and is incomplete. The sample shows 65,000 to 80,000 clones, roughly 95% of them seen only once. The sample originates from a study of cytomegalovirus exposure and HLA in healthy donors. Study results and caveats: A classifier reportedly called cytomegalovirus status with high sensitivity and specificity. The study recorded 164 TCR beta chains that were cytomegalovirus-associated.

The CDR3 is made up of 13 amino acids. The germline V gene has CDR1 SGHNT and CDR2 YENEEA. Trimming shortened V by 3 bases and J by 2 bases, and 7 bases separated the two germline ends. The sequence derives from a woman aged 18-35 years in good health and CMV-seropositive. The chain recombines TRBV11-3 with TRBJ1-2; a weak D match, TRBD1 (6 bases). Material: PBMCs. The CDR3 is CASSFQGNYGYTF. Written as DNA, the CDR3 is TGTGCCAGCAGCTTCCAGGGGAACTATGGCTACACCTTC.